The 30 T cell receptor beta chains listed next were all sequenced from one sample in a study of T cells in women clearing cervical HPV infection. Assay used: immunoSEQ multiplex PCR; TCRdb lists only in-frame clones, some missing. Its clone listing holds 15,000 to 20,000 clones. The sequenced sample was blood buffy coat. The receptor set was obtained from a woman between 18 and 70 years old with a cervical HPV16 infection that either progressed to CIN3+ or cleared (not recorded which).

Details on this clone: The observed sequence ends 3 residues before the CDR3 terminus, with the missing tail filled in from the germline J gene. The chain has TRBV7-9 and TRBJ2-3; 8 bases are shared with TRBD1. The CDR3 runs 14 residues. Germline loops: CDR1 SEHNR, CDR2 FQNEAQ (reference sequence). The CDR3 loop reads CASRPEGDRKTQYF. The sequenced CDR3 bases are TGTGCCAGCCGCCCGGAGGGGGACAGGAAGACG.

In the case of this clone: The read is 3 residues too short to cover the CDR3 end, so that end is filled in from the germline J gene. This chain links TRBV2 with TRBJ2-1, with D tentatively TRBD1 (5 bases). The CDR3 loop spans 14 amino acids. Trimming pared 7 bases from V and 9 bases from J, leaving 19 bases between. Germline values: CDR1 SNHLY, CDR2 FYNNEI. This chain's CDR3 is CASILTDTLAEQFF. The part of the CDR3 DNA that was read is TGTGCCAGCATCCTGACAGACACCCTTGCTGAG.

Details on this clone: The observed sequence ends 3 residues before the CDR3 terminus, with the missing tail filled in from the germline J gene. This rearrangement joins TRBV7-9 to TRBJ1-2; tentative D call: TRBD1 (5 bases). Germline lookup yields CDR1 SEHNR and CDR2 FQNEAQ (reference sequence). The CDR3 is 15 residues long. The CDR3 sequence: CASSPLTGSKNIYTF. The CDR3 bases that were read are TGTGCCAGCAGCCCCCTCACAGGTTCCAAAAACATC.

On this clone itself: The read halts 3 residues ahead of the CDR3 end, with the missing end drawn from the germline J gene. V and J are TRBV6-1 and TRBJ1-5; D not certain. Germline V gives CDR1 MNHNS, CDR2 SASEGT. CDR3 length: 14 residues. Trimming pared 3 bases from V and 1 base from J, leaving 7 bases between. This CDR3 is CASSESLSNQPQHF. Incomplete CDR3 DNA: TGTGCCAGCAGTGAGAGCTTGAGCAATCAGCCC.

In the case of this clone: Read coverage stops 3 residues before the CDR3 terminus; the germline J gene supplies the remainder. This chain connects TRBV5-1 to TRBJ2-3; 10 bases match TRBD1. The junction had 13 bases not matched to a gene; V was cut back by 3 bases and J by 0 bases. The CDR3 contains 19 residues. Germline CDR1 reads SGHRS; CDR2 reads YFSETQ. Incomplete CDR3 DNA: TGCGCCAGCAGCTCGGGACAGGGGTTTGACAAACCTAGCACAGATACG. Translation: CASSSGQGFDKPSTDT. The full CDR3 protein is CASSSGQGFDKPSTDTQYF. Variable domain in full (rest from reference TRBV5-1 and TRBJ2-3): KAGVTQTPRYLIKTRGQQVTLSCSPISGHRSVSWYQQTPGQGLQFLFEYFSETQRNKGNFPGRFSGRQFSNSRSEMNVSTLELGDSALYLCASSSGQGFDKPSTDTQYFGPGTRLTVL.

Turning to this clone: The read comes to an end 3 residues before the CDR3 does, leaving the germline J gene to fill in the end. This chain uses TRBV6-1 with TRBJ2-7; 12 nucleotides agree with TRBD2. Losses at the gene ends were 2 bases for V and 2 bases for J; bases not matched to a gene: 7. This CDR3 region has 17 residues. Germline V gene sequence: CDR1 MNHNS, CDR2 SASEGT. CDR3 region: CASSELGLAGSTYEQYF. The DNA read from the CDR3 is TGTGCCAGCAGTGAACTGGGACTAGCGGGCTCCACCTACGAG.

Details on this clone: The read halts 3 residues ahead of the CDR3 end, with the missing end drawn from the germline J gene. The rearrangement joins TRBV4-2 to TRBJ2-3; no clear D. The CDR3 length is 13 residues. The germline V gene encodes CDR1 LGHNA and CDR2 YNFKEQ. The CDR3 reads CASSQELRRAQYF. The covered CDR3 bases are TGTGCCAGCAGCCAAGAATTGCGTAGGGCG.

Points on this clone: The CDR3 goes on 3 residues after the read ends, and that part is filled in from the germline J gene. The V and J genes are TRBV19 and TRBJ2-3; no definite D call. The CDR3 contains 15 residues. Germline V gene lookup returns CDR1 LNHDA and CDR2 SQIVND (reference sequence). CDR3 DNA, as far as it was read: TGTGCCAGTAGTATGAATTTGGCAGGCAATCAGCCG. It translates to CASSMNLAGNQP. The whole CDR3 reads CASSMNLAGNQPQYF.

On this clone: The CDR3 goes on 3 residues after the read ends, and that part is filled in from the germline J gene. The chain carries TRBV28 and TRBJ2-7; 10 bases align to TRBD2. The junction had 9 bases not matched to a gene; V was cut back by 5 bases and J by 5 bases. Germline assignment: CDR1 MDHEN and CDR2 SYDVKM. This CDR3 spans 15 amino acids. The chain's CDR3 is CASSPSGTSEHEQYF. The CDR3 DNA, read in part, is TGTGCCAGCAGTCCTTCCGGGACTAGCGAGCACGAG.

As for this clone: The sequence runs out 3 residues before the end of the CDR3; the remainder is reconstructed from the germline J gene. The rearrangement uses TRBV5-1 and TRBJ2-2; D not certain. The CDR3 contains 17 residues. In germline, CDR1 is SGHRS, CDR2 YFSETQ. Between the trimmed V and J ends, which lost 0 bases and 4 bases, there was a span of 16 bases. CDR3 in amino acids: CASSLVVRVSGTGELFF. CDR3 bases read: TGCGCCAGCAGCTTGGTGGTTCGGGTCTCGGGCACCGGGGAG.

For this clone: From the germline J gene comes the end of the CDR3, since the read stops 3 residues before it. The chain uses TRBV5-4 and TRBJ2-3, with TRBD1 matching 7 bases. The germline CDR1 and CDR2 sequences are SGHNT and YYREEE (reference sequence). This CDR3 has 15 amino acids. The CDR3 bases that were read are TGTGCCAGCAGCTTTGGACAGGCTCTCCAAGAGACG. It specifies CASSFGQALQET. The entire CDR3 is CASSFGQALQETQYF.

A note on this clone: The read terminates 3 residues before the CDR3 end, so the remaining end is supplied by the germline J gene. The chain carries TRBV7-9 and TRBJ1-3; the match to TRBD1 covers 7 bases. The CDR3 consists of 14 residues. Germline loops: CDR1 SEHNR, CDR2 FQNEAQ (reference sequence). The ends lost 8 bases at V and 7 bases at J; junction bases unmatched: 11. CDR3 DNA (partial): TGTGCCAGCGCTTTCGAGGGGGCTGTGAACACC. It specifies CASAFEGAVNT. In full, the CDR3 reads CASAFEGAVNTIYF. Full variable domain (remainder filled in from reference TRBV7-9 and TRBJ1-3): DTGVSQNPRHKITKRGQNVTFRCDPISEHNRLYWYRQTLGQGPEFLTYFQNEAQLEKSRLLSDRFSAERPKGSFSTLEIQRTEQGDSAMYLCASAFEGAVNTIYFGEGSWLTVV.

As regards this clone: The CDR3 end is not reached by the read, which stops 3 residues before it; the germline J gene fills it in. This sequence joins TRBV12-3 or TRBV12-4 and TRBJ2-1, with D maybe TRBD1 (5 bases). The V and J ends lost 5 bases and 0 bases respectively, with 5 bases between them. The CDR3 sequence is 13 residues long. Incomplete CDR3 DNA: TGTGCCAGCAGTGGGGCCTCCTACAATGAG. As protein: CASSGASYNE. The entire CDR3 sequence reads CASSGASYNEQFF.

The sequenced part of the CDR3 DNA is TGTGCCAGTAGTATAGATACCGGTGAC. This codes for CASSIDTGD. The whole CDR3 is CASSIDTGDYTF. The chain is built from TRBV19 and TRBJ1-2; the D is unclear. The read ends 3 residues before the CDR3 terminus; that terminus is restored from the germline J gene. CDR1 and CDR2 from the germline V gene are LNHDA and SQIVND (reference sequence). The CDR3 consists of 12 residues. Full variable domain (missing parts from reference TRBV19 and TRBJ1-2): DGGITQSPKYLFRKEGQNVTLSCEQNLNHDAMYWYRQDPGQGLRLIYYSQIVNDFQKGDIAEGYSVSREKKESFPLTVTSAQKNPTAFYLCASSIDTGDYTFGSGTRLTVV.

Worth noting for this clone: Mismatch with germline at one junction end may stem from a read error. The read terminates 3 residues ahead of where the CDR3 ends, so the germline J gene completes it. Other DNA sequences in this specimen translate into the identical CDR3. The chain recombines TRBV18 with TRBJ1-3, with TRBD1 matching 7 bases. This CDR3 has 17 residues. Germline assignment: CDR1 KGHSH and CDR2 LQKENI. The sequenced CDR3 bases are TGTGCCAGCTCACGGGAGGGACAGCATCGCTCTGGAAACACG. Residues: CASSREGQHRSGNT. The CDR3 in full is CASSREGQHRSGNTIYF.

Points on this clone: Read data end 3 residues before the CDR3 end; the end is taken from the germline J gene. The rearrangement links TRBV12-3 or TRBV12-4 to TRBJ2-1, with 9 bases that match TRBD1. The CDR3 spans 15 residues. V lost 5 bases and J lost 7; bases outside the gene matches: 9. The DNA read from the CDR3 is TGTGCCAGCAGTAACAGGGGGCTGGGATGGAATGAG. As protein: CASSNRGLGWNE. The CDR3 as a whole reads CASSNRGLGWNEQFF.

Notes on this clone: The DNA ends 3 residues before the CDR3 does, and the rest of the CDR3 is filled in from the germline J gene. This chain connects TRBV20-1 to TRBJ1-1; possible D gene TRBD1, 6 bases. V lost 2 bases and J 1 base, leaving 11 bases between the germline ends. The length of the CDR3 is 14 residues. Germline CDR1 DFQATT, CDR2 SNEGSKA (reference sequence). The CDR3: CSARRTQGNTEAFF. The sequenced part of the CDR3 DNA is TGCAGTGCTAGACGAACACAGGGGAACACTGAA.

On this clone itself: With the read ending 3 residues before the CDR3 end, the germline J gene is used to fill in that end. The chain joins TRBV9 to TRBJ2-1; 7 bases match TRBD2. V trimming: 4 bases; J trimming: 8 bases; junction bases outside the gene matches: 12. The CDR3 extends over 15 amino acids. The germline gives CDR1 SGDLS, CDR2 YYNGEE. The sequenced part of the CDR3 DNA is TGTGCCAGCAGCACCGGGACTACCTTTGACCATGAG. As protein: CASSTGTTFDHE. The entire CDR3 protein reads CASSTGTTFDHEQFF.

Concerning this clone itself: The read stops 3 residues short of the end of the CDR3; the missing end is completed from the germline J gene. V usage is TRBV7-8 and J usage is TRBJ2-5, with 10 bases that match TRBD1. CDR1 is SGHVS, CDR2 FQNEAQ, per germline. Trimming cost V 5 bases and J 4 bases; bases outside gene matches: 7. The CDR3 sequence is 15 residues long. The CDR3 bases that were read are TGTGCCAGCAGCCCCCGGGACAGGGGTTTAGAGACC. Residues: CASSPRDRGLET. The full-length CDR3 reads as CASSPRDRGLETQYF.

In regard to this clone: The read is 3 residues too short to cover the CDR3 end, so that end is filled in from the germline J gene. The rearrangement uses TRBV19 and TRBJ1-2; 8 nucleotides align to TRBD1. Germline CDR1 reads LNHDA; CDR2 reads SQIVND (reference sequence). The ends lost 3 bases at V and 3 bases at J; junction bases unmatched: 0. This CDR3 is 13 amino acids long. CDR3 DNA, as far as it was read: TGTGCCAGTAGTATGACAGGGGACTATGGC. Encoded protein: CASSMTGDYG. The complete CDR3 protein is CASSMTGDYGYTF.

A remark on this clone: From the germline J gene comes the end of the CDR3, since the read stops 3 residues before it. The chain combines TRBV30 with TRBJ2-7; TRBD1 might be the D (5 bases). Trimming removed 4 bases from V and 5 bases from J, with 12 bases in between. This CDR3 is built from 12 residues. Germline V gene data show CDR1 as GTSNPN and CDR2 as SVGIG (reference sequence). Partial CDR3 DNA: TGTGCCTGGACAGGGTCCAGCAACGAG. It codes for CAWTGSSNE. The entire CDR3 sequence reads CAWTGSSNEQYF. The variable domain in full, with the rest retrieved from reference TRBV30 and TRBJ2-7, is SQTIHQWPATLVQPVGSPLSLECTVEGTSNPNLYWYRQAAGRGLQLLFYSVGIGQISSEVPQNLSASRPQDRQFILSSKKLLLSDSGFYLCAWTGSSNEQYFGPGTRLTVT.

The CDR3 DNA, read in part, is TGTGCCAGCTCACCACTAACGCAACCTCTTTCCGGTGGGCCCTCTGGAAACACC. Translation: CASSPLTQPLSGGPSGNT. The CDR3 as a whole reads CASSPLTQPLSGGPSGNTIYF. The chain carries TRBV18 and TRBJ1-3; D is uncertain. With the read ending 3 residues before the CDR3 end, the germline J gene is used to fill in that end. Germline V lookup: CDR1 KGHSH, CDR2 LQKENI. V gave up 1 base and J gave up 0 bases, with 25 bases separating them. The CDR3 loop spans 21 amino acids. The complete variable domain, with remaining parts taken from reference TRBV18 and TRBJ1-3, reads NAGVMQNPRHLVRRRGQEARLRCSPMKGHSHVYWYRQLPEEGLKFMVYLQKENIIDESGMPKERFSAEFPKEGPSILRIQQVVRGDSAAYFCASSPLTQPLSGGPSGNTIYFGEGSWLTVV.

Here the CDR3 reads CAWSVHGTGPQHF. Partial CDR3 DNA: TGTGCCTGGAGTGTACATGGGACAGGCCCC. The chain has TRBV30 and TRBJ1-5; 8 bases are a match to TRBD1. Read data end 3 residues before the CDR3 end; the end is taken from the germline J gene. The CDR3 has 13 amino acids. Germline CDR1 GTSNPN, CDR2 SVGIG (reference sequence).

Notes on this clone: The read terminates 3 residues before the CDR3 end, so the remaining end is supplied by the germline J gene. J is TRBJ1-5 and V is TRBV30; maybe TRBD1 (5 bases). The CDR3 runs 13 residues. Germline lookup yields CDR1 GTSNPN and CDR2 SVGIG (reference sequence). V was pared by 2 bases and J by 5 bases, with 10 bases between. CDR3 sequence: CAWSWGGDQPQHF. The DNA read from the CDR3 is TGTGCCTGGAGTTGGGGGGGGGATCAGCCC. The whole variable domain, remainder taken from reference TRBV30 and TRBJ1-5, is SQTIHQWPATLVQPVGSPLSLECTVEGTSNPNLYWYRQAAGRGLQLLFYSVGIGQISSEVPQNLSASRPQDRQFILSSKKLLLSDSGFYLCAWSWGGDQPQHFGDGTRLSIL.

Points on this clone: The read is 3 residues too short to cover the CDR3 end, so that end is filled in from the germline J gene. The rearrangement links TRBV30 to TRBJ1-4; D is ambiguous. The length of the CDR3 is 13 residues. CDR1 is GTSNPN, CDR2 SVGIG, per germline (reference sequence). This CDR3 is CAWAGLGNSPLFF. The CDR3 bases that were read are TGTGCCTGGGCGGGGTTGGGAAATTCACCA.

A remark on this clone: From the germline J gene comes the end of the CDR3, since the read stops 3 residues before it. The gene calls are TRBV7-8 and TRBJ2-5; TRBD2 aligns across 13 bases. The V and J ends lost 6 bases and 5 bases, in that order; junction bases with no gene match: 6. Looked up from germline, CDR1 is SGHVS and CDR2 is FQNEAQ. The CDR3 length is 15 residues. The part of the CDR3 DNA that was read is TGTGCCAGCAGACCAGGGACTAGCGGGGCGGAGACC. The encoded protein is CASRPGTSGAET. The full CDR3 reads CASRPGTSGAETQYF.

As concerns this clone: The CDR3 end is not reached by the read, which stops 3 residues before it; the germline J gene fills it in. This sequence joins TRBV20-1 and TRBJ2-5, with D uncertain. CDR3 length: 14 amino acids. The V end was cut by 3 bases, the J end by 0 bases, with 11 bases between. Per germline, CDR1 DFQATT and CDR2 SNEGSKA (reference sequence). The CDR3 sequence: CSARPLTNQETQYF. The DNA read from the CDR3 is TGCAGTGCTAGGCCCCTTACTAACCAAGAGACC.

Turning to this clone: The read finishes 3 residues shy of the CDR3 end, and the germline J gene is used to complete it. The chain joins TRBV7-9 to TRBJ1-6; 7 bases fit TRBD1. Germline values: CDR1 SEHNR, CDR2 FQNEAQ (reference sequence). The CDR3 length is 15 residues. V was clipped by 3 bases and J by 7 bases; unmatched bases: 6. The CDR3 is CASSFGGDRNSPLHF. The CDR3 bases that were read are TGTGCCAGCAGCTTCGGCGGGGACAGAAATTCACCC.

Notes on this clone: Compared with germline, one end of the junction differs, possibly owing to a read error. The missing CDR3 end, 3 residues past where the read stops, is filled in from the germline J gene. V usage is TRBV18 and J usage is TRBJ2-3; D may be TRBD2 (6 bases). Germline V lookup: CDR1 KGHSH, CDR2 LQKENI. This CDR3 spans 12 amino acids. The CDR3 protein is CTSSPGGQPQYF. CDR3 DNA, as far as it was read: TGTACCAGCTCACCCGGAGGGCAGCCG. Together with reference TRBV18 and TRBJ2-3, the CDR3 gives the full variable domain: NAGVMQNPRHLVRRRGQEARLRCSPMKGHSHVYWYRQLPEEGLKFMVYLQKENIIDESGMPKERFSAEFPKEGPSILRIQQVVRGDSAAYFCTSSPGGQPQYFGPGTRLTVL.

Turning to this clone: The sequence runs out 3 residues before the end of the CDR3; the remainder is reconstructed from the germline J gene. The rearrangement joins TRBV7-8 to TRBJ1-5; D remains ambiguous. The CDR3 covers 16 residues. Germline V CDR1 and CDR2: SGHVS, FQNEAQ. Trimming stripped 3 bases from V and 3 bases from J, with 15 bases between. CDR3 sequence reads: CASSFTEARLNQPQHF. CDR3 DNA (partial): TGTGCCAGCAGCTTTACCGAAGCTAGACTCAATCAGCCC.